The 22 T cell receptor beta chains presented below share a single source sample, sequenced in a study of cytomegalovirus exposure and HLA in healthy donors. Libraries were prepared by immunoSEQ multiplex PCR; TCRdb keeps only in-frame clonotypes and omits some of them. The sample holds some 160,000 clones, more than 75% seen once. Sequenced: PBMCs. The receptors derive from a man younger than 30 in good health and CMV-seronegative.

The rearrangement links TRBV25-1 to TRBJ2-1; 14 bases align to TRBD2. This CDR3 comprises 14 residues. With 8 bases clipped from V and 4 bases from J, the junction kept 1 base outside the gene matches. Germline V gene sequence: CDR1 MGHDK, CDR2 SYGVNS. The CDR3 DNA sequence: TGTGCCAGCGGACTAGCGGGAGGATACAATGAGCAGTTCTTC. The encoded protein is CASGLAGGYNEQFF. Drawing the rest from reference TRBV25-1 and TRBJ2-1, the complete variable domain is EADIYQTPRYLVIGTGKKITLECSQTMGHDKMYWYQQDPGMELHLIHYSYGVNSTEKGDLSSESTVSRIRTEHFPLTLESARPSHTSQYLCASGLAGGYNEQFFGPGTRLTVL.

CDR3 loop: CASSYGGETFF. As DNA, the CDR3 is TGTGCCAGCAGTTATGGGGGGGAAACTTTCTTT. This chain uses TRBV6-5 with TRBJ1-1; a possible D gene is TRBD1 (5 bases). Germline V gene sequence: CDR1 MNHEY, CDR2 SVGAGI. The CDR3 sequence is 11 residues long. Trimming cost V 3 bases and J 12 bases, with 11 bases left between them.

V is TRBV21-1 and J is TRBJ1-5. TRBV21-1 is designated a pseudogene. This CDR3 is 17 amino acids long. CDR3 region: CASSKEGRDYSNQPQHF. CDR3 coding DNA: TGTGCCAGCAGCAAAGAAGGAAGAGACTATAGCAATCAGCCCCAGCATTTT.

The chain has TRBV6-4 and TRBJ1-6; TRBD1 matches at 7 bases. The J segment lost 10 bases and the V segment lost 10 bases, leaving 10 bases of the junction unmatched. The germline V gene has CDR1 MRHNA and CDR2 SNTAGT. The CDR3 extends over 13 amino acids. CDR3 sequence reads: CATLDRDLSPLHF. In nucleotides, the CDR3 is TGTGCCACCCTAGACAGGGACCTATCACCCCTCCACTTT.

The rearrangement links TRBV25-1 to TRBJ2-6; TRBD2 matches 7 bases. Germline V CDR1 and CDR2: MGHDK, SYGVNS. The CDR3 has 14 residues. The V and J ends lost 4 bases and 7 bases, in that order; junction bases with no gene match: 4. CDR3 loop: CASSVSGGANVLTF. The CDR3 DNA reads as TGTGCCAGCAGTGTGTCGGGGGGAGCCAACGTCCTGACTTTC.

This chain links TRBV29-1 with TRBJ2-3; 10 nucleotides agree with TRBD1. The V and J ends lost 6 bases and 2 bases, in that order; junction bases with no gene match: 5. Germline CDR1 is SQVTM and CDR2 is ANQGSEA. This CDR3 is built from 14 residues. The CDR3 loop is CSVDGQGVTDTQYF. CDR3 DNA: TGCAGCGTAGATGGACAGGGGGTCACAGATACGCAGTATTTT.

This CDR3 is CASTRPQHF. The CDR3, as DNA: TGTGCCAGCACCAGGCCCCAGCATTTT. The genes are TRBV5-6 and TRBJ1-5; no definite D call. V lost 6 bases, J lost 9 bases, and 4 bases lay in between. Germline lookup yields CDR1 SGHDT and CDR2 YYEEEE. The CDR3 spans 9 residues.

The J gene is TRBJ1-4, the V gene TRBV4-3, with D perhaps matching TRBD1 (5 bases). The CDR3 is 16 amino acids. Germline V lookup: CDR1 LGHNA, CDR2 YSLEER. Trimming shortened V by 0 bases and J by 4 bases, and 12 bases separated the two germline ends. This CDR3 is CASSQEGGASNEKLFF. CDR3 DNA sequence: TGCGCCAGCAGCCAAGAGGGAGGGGCGAGTAATGAAAAACTGTTTTTT.

The gene calls are TRBV7-9 and TRBJ2-3; 10 nucleotides match TRBD1. The CDR3 is 16 amino acids. Germline assignment: CDR1 SEHNR and CDR2 FQNEAQ (reference sequence). V shed 7 bases, J shed 3 bases, and the junction held 10 bases outside the gene matches. CDR3: CASTTPPGQGTDTQYF. For the CDR3, the DNA is TGTGCCAGCACCACGCCGCCGGGACAGGGGACAGATACGCAGTATTTT.

The chain carries TRBV6-6 and TRBJ1-1, with a tentative D call TRBD1 (6 bases). There are 14 residues in the CDR3. The germline V gene has CDR1 MNHNY and CDR2 SVGAGI (reference sequence). V lost 2 bases to trimming and J lost 6 bases, with 13 bases between them. In nucleotides, the CDR3 is TGTGCCAGCAGTTACCAGGGGCCCCCGTCTGAAGCTTTCTTT. It translates to CASSYQGPPSEAFF.

The chain uses TRBV5-4 and TRBJ2-3, with D possibly TRBD2 on 6 matching bases. Germline lookup yields CDR1 SGHNT and CDR2 YYREEE (reference sequence). The CDR3 has 13 amino acids. Trimming stripped 2 bases from V and 4 bases from J, with 8 bases between. The CDR3 loop is CASSFGGADTQYF. DNA for the CDR3: TGTGCCAGCAGCTTCGGAGGGGCAGATACGCAGTATTTT.

This clone turned up a few times. The chain is built from TRBV15 and TRBJ1-5, with D possibly being TRBD1 (5 bases). The CDR3 is 15 amino acids. The V end was cut by 0 bases, the J end by 7 bases, with 13 bases between. The germline CDR1 and CDR2 sequences are LNHNV and YYDKDF (reference sequence). This CDR3 is CATSRDLGREQPQHF. The CDR3 region has the DNA TGTGCCACCAGCAGAGATCTGGGGCGCGAGCAGCCCCAGCATTTT.

The chain recombines TRBV2 with TRBJ1-2; no reliable D call. CDR3 length: 13 amino acids. Germline CDR1 SNHLY, CDR2 FYNNEI. V dropped 5 bases and J dropped 3 bases, with 10 bases sitting between them. In DNA, the CDR3 is TGTGCCAGCAGTCCAATAACGGACTATGGCTACACCTTC. Translating it yields CASSPITDYGYTF. Based on the CDR3 plus reference TRBV2 and TRBJ1-2, the full variable domain is EPEVTQTPSHQVTQMGQEVILRCVPISNHLYFYWYRQILGQKVEFLVSFYNNEISEKSEIFDDQFSVERPDGSNFTLKIRSTKLEDSAMYFCASSPITDYGYTFGSGTRLTVV.

The chain couples TRBV4-2 to TRBJ1-2; D gene uncertain. The CDR3 spans 13 residues. Trimming shortened V by 0 bases and J by 4 bases, and 6 bases separated the two germline ends. Germline values: CDR1 LGHNA, CDR2 YNFKEQ. CDR3 in DNA: TGTGCCAGCAGCCAAGATGGCCGCTATGGCTACACCTTC. Amino acids: CASSQDGRYGYTF.

The chain joins TRBV5-1 to TRBJ2-7; D not certain. CDR1 and CDR2 from the germline V gene are SGHRS and YFSETQ. This CDR3 is built from 14 residues. Trimming took off 2 bases at V and 6 bases at J, with 15 bases between the two ends. This CDR3 reads CASSFSMRQREQYF. In nucleotides, the CDR3 is TGCGCCAGCAGCTTTTCAATGCGGCAGCGCGAGCAGTACTTC.

The chain recombines TRBV11-2 with TRBJ2-5; 7 bases agree with TRBD2. CDR1 is SGHAT and CDR2 is FQNNGV in the germline V gene. After removal of 3 bases from V and 5 bases from J, the junction contained 12 bases not matched to a gene. CDR3 length equals 16 residues. This chain's CDR3 is CASSLKASGLAETQYF. As DNA, the CDR3 is TGTGCCAGCAGCTTGAAGGCTAGCGGATTGGCGGAGACCCAGTACTTC.

This clone was counted only a few times. The chain couples TRBV19 to TRBJ1-6; 8 bases align to TRBD1. V dropped 6 bases and J dropped 8; count of bases not matched to a gene: 6. The CDR3 contains 14 residues. In germline, CDR1 is LNHDA, CDR2 SQIVND (reference sequence). CDR3 DNA sequence: TGTGCCAGTAGCCGACAGGGGAATTATTCACCCCTCCACTTT. Translating it yields CASSRQGNYSPLHF. The variable domain in full, completed from reference TRBV19 and TRBJ1-6, reads DGGITQSPKYLFRKEGQNVTLSCEQNLNHDAMYWYRQDPGQGLRLIYYSQIVNDFQKGDIAEGYSVSREKKESFPLTVTSAQKNPTAFYLCASSRQGNYSPLHFGNGTRLTVT.

This chain links TRBV28 with TRBJ2-6, with D maybe TRBD2 (6 bases). The CDR3 is 13 residues long. The V gene lost 8 bases and the J gene lost 3 bases, with 8 bases spanning the gap. Germline V gene sequence: CDR1 MDHEN, CDR2 SYDVKM. CDR3 amino acids: CASGRFGANVLTF. The CDR3 region has the DNA TGTGCCAGCGGGAGGTTTGGGGCCAACGTCCTGACTTTC. The full variable domain, in which reference TRBV28 and TRBJ2-6 provide the parts outside the CDR3, is DVKVTQSSRYLVKRTGEKVFLECVQDMDHENMFWYRQDPGLGLRLIYFSYDVKMKEKGDIPEGYSVSREKKERFSLILESASTNQTSMYLCASGRFGANVLTFGAGSRLTVL.

The chain recombines TRBV11-2 with TRBJ2-7; the match to TRBD2 covers 10 bases. The CDR3 runs to 15 residues. Germline values: CDR1 SGHAT, CDR2 FQNNGV. The trim removed 5 bases at V and 8 bases at J, leaving 12 bases unmatched. CDR3 DNA: TGTGCCAGCAGCACCCCGCTAGCGGGGGTTTGGAAGCAGTACTTC. Its protein product is CASSTPLAGVWKQYF.

The J gene is TRBJ1-2, the V gene TRBV5-1, with TRBD1 matching over 10 bases. The germline CDR1 and CDR2 sequences are SGHRS and YFSETQ. The CDR3 is 14 residues long. With V trimmed by 0 bases and J by 5 bases, 1 base remained unmatched. In DNA, the CDR3 is TGCGCCAGCAGCTTGGGACAGGGGGCGTATGGCTACACCTTC. As protein: CASSLGQGAYGYTF.

The chain recombines TRBV19 with TRBJ1-1; D call uncertain. The CDR3 length is 13 residues. In germline, CDR1 is LNHDA, CDR2 SQIVND (reference sequence). V was cut by 5 bases and J by 2 bases, with 9 bases left in between. CDR3 sequence reads: CASSDRGNTEAFF. The CDR3 coding sequence is TGTGCCAGTAGTGACCGGGGTAACACTGAAGCTTTCTTT.

The chain is built from TRBV28 and TRBJ2-1, with TRBD1 matching 7 bases. CDR3 length: 15 residues. Germline CDR1 reads MDHEN; CDR2 reads SYDVKM. V lost 5 bases and J lost 9; bases outside the gene matches: 13. Written as DNA, the CDR3 is TGTGCCAGCAGTCTCCCGGGACAGATCCTGAGTGAGCAGTTCTTC. Its protein product is CASSLPGQILSEQFF.